This T cell receptor beta chain was retrieved from a study of blood T cell repertoires in COVID-19. The table came from immunoSEQ multiplex PCR; TCRdb's copy has only in-frame clones and leaves some out. The sample holds almost 95,000 clones, 87% seen once. This CDR3 has 16 amino acids. With 4 bases clipped from V and 0 bases from J, the junction kept 7 bases outside the gene matches. CDR1 SGHTA and CDR2 FQGNSA come from the germline V gene. This sequence joins TRBV7-2 and TRBJ2-3; 7 bases fit TRBD1. This TCR derives from a woman between 55 and 75 years old with COVID-19, enrolled during active disease. The source material was peripheral blood. CDR3 coding DNA: TGTGCCAGCAGCTCCGGGACAGATTCTAGCACAGATACGCAGTATTTT. It codes for CASSSGTDSSTDTQYF.